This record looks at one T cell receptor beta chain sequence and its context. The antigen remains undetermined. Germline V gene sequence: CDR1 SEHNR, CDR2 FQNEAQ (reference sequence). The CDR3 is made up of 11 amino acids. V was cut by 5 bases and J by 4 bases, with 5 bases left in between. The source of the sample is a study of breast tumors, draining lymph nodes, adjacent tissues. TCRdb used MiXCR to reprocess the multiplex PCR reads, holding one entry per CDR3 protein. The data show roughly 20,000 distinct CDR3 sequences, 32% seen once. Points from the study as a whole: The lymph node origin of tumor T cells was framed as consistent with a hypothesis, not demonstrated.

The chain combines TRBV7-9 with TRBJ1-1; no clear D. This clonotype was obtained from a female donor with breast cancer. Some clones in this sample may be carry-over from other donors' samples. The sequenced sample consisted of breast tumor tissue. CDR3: CASSPTTEAFF. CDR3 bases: TGTGCCAGCAGCCCCACCACTGAAGCTTTCTTT.